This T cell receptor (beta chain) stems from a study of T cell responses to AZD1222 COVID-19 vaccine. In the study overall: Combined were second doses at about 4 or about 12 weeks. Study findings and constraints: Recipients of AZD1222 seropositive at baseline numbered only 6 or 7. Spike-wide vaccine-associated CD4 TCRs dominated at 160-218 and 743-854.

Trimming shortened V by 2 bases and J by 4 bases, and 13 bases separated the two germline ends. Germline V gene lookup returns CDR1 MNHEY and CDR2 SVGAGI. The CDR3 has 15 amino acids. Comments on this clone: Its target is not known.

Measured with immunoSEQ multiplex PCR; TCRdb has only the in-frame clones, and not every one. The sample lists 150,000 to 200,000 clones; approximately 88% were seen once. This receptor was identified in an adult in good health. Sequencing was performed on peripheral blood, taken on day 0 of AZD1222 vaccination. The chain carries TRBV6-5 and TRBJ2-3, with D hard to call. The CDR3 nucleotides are TGTGCCAGCAGTTACCGCCCCGCTCGCCCAGATACGCAGTATTTT. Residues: CASSYRPARPDTQYF.